This T cell receptor beta chain was captured in a study of PD-1 blockade in classical Hodgkin lymphoma. Time point indicated: newly diagnosed, previously untreated cHL patient sample. A comparison was provided by newly diagnosed, untreated classical Hodgkin lymphoma PBMCs. TCRdb's table, derived via immunoSEQ multiplex PCR, lists solely in-frame clones and lacks some. Here the sample spans roughly 77,000 clones, over 90% being singletons. Sequences were obtained from peripheral blood mononuclear cells (PBMCs). This receptor was taken from a human donor with classical Hodgkin lymphoma.

CDR3 in DNA: TGTGCCAGCAGCGTAGGGGGGCGGGAGTATGAGCAGTTCTTC. Translated, it gives CASSVGGREYEQFF. The genes are TRBV9 and TRBJ2-1; D may be TRBD2 (7 bases). Per the germline V gene, CDR1 is SGDLS and CDR2 is YYNGEE. The CDR3 covers 14 residues. Trimming left V 0 bases short and J 8 bases short, with 12 bases between.